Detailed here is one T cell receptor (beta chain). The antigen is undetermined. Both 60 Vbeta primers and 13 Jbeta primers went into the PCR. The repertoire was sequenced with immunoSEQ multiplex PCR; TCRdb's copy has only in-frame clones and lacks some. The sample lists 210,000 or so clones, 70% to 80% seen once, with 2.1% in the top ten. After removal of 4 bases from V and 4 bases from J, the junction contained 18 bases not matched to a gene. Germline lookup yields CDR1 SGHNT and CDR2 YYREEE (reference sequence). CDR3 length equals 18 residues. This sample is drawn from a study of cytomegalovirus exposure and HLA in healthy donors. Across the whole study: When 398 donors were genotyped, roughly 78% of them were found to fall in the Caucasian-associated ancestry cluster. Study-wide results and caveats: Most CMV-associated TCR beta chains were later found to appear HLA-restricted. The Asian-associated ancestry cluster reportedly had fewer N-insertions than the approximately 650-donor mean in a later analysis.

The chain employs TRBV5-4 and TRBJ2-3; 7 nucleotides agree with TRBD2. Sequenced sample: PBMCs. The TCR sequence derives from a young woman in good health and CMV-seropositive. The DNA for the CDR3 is TGTGCCAGCAGCACCTTGGGCGGGGGAGGATTCTCTGCAGATACGCAGTATTTT. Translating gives CASSTLGGGGFSADTQYF.